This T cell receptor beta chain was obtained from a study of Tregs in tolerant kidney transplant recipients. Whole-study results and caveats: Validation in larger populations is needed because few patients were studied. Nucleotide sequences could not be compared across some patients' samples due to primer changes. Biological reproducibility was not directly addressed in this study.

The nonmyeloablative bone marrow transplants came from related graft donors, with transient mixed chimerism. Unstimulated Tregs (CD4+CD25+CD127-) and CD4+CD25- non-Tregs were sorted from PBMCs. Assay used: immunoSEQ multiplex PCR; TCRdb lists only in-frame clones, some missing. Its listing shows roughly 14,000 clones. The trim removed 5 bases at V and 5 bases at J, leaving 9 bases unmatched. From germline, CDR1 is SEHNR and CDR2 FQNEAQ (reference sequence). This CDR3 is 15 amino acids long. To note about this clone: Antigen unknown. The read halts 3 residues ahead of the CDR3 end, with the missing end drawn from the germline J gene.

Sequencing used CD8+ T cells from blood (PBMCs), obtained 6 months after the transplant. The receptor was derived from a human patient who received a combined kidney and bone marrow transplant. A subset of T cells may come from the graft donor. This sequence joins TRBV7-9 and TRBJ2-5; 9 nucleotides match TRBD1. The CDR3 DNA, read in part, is TGTGCCAGCAGCCCCCCCCGCGGACAGGGGGAGACC. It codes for CASSPPRGQGET. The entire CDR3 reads CASSPPRGQGETQYF.